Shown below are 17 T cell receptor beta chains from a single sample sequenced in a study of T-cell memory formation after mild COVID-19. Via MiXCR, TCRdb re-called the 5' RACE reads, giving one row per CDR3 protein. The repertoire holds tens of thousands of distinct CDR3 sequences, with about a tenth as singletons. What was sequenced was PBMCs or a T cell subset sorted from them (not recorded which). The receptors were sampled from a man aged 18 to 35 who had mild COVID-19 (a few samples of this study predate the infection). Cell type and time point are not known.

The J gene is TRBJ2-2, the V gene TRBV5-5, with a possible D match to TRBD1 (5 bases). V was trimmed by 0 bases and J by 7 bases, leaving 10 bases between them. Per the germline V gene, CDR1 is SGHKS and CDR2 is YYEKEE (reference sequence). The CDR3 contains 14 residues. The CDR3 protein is CASSLGVGVGELFF. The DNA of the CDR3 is TGTGCCAGCAGCTTGGGTGTAGGGGTCGGGGAGCTGTTTTTT.

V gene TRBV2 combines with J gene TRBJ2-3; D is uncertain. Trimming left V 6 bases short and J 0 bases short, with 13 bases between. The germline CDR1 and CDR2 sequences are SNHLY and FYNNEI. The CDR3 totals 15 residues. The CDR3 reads CASRATSDSTDTQYF. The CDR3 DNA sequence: TGTGCCAGCAGGGCTACGTCGGATAGCACAGATACGCAGTATTTT.

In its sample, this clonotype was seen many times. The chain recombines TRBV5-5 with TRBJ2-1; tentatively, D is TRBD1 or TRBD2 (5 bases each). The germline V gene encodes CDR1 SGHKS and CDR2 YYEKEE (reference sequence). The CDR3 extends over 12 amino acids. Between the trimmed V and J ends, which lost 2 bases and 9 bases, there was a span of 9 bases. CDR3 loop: CASSFRAGEQFF. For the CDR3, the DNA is TGTGCCAGCAGCTTCAGGGCGGGTGAGCAGTTCTTC.

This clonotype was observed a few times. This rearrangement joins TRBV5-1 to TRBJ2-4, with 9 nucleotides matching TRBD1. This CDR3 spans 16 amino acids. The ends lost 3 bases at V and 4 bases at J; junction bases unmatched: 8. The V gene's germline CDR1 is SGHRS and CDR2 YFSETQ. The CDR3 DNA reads TGCGCCAGCAGCTCCCAAACAGGGGGCACTAAAAACATTCAGTACTTC. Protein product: CASSSQTGGTKNIQYF.

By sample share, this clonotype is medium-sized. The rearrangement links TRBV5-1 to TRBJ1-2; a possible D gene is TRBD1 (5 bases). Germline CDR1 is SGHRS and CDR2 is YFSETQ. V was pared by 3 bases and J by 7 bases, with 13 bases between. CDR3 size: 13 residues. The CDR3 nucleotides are TGCGCCAGCAGCTCCGGGACCCTAGGTGGCTACACCTTC. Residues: CASSSGTLGGYTF.

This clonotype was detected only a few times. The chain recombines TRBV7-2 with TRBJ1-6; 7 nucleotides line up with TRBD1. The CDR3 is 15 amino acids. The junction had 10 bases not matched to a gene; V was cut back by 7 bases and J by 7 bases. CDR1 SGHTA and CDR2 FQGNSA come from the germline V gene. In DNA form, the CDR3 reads TGTGCCAGCAATCCAGGGGGGGGAAGGAATTCACCCCTCCACTTT. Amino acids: CASNPGGGRNSPLHF. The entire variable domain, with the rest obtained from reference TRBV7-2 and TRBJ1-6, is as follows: GAGVSQSPSNKVTEKGKDVELRCDPISGHTALYWYRQSLGQGLEFLIYFQGNSAPDKSGLPSDRFSAERTGGSVSTLTIQRTQQEDSAVYLCASNPGGGRNSPLHFGNGTRLTVT.

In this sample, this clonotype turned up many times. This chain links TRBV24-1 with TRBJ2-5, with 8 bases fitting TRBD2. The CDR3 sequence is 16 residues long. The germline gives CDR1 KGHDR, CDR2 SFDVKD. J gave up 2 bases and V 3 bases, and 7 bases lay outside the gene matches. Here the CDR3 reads CATSDHGLAGQETQYF. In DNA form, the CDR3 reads TGTGCCACCAGTGATCACGGTTTAGCGGGACAAGAGACCCAGTACTTC.

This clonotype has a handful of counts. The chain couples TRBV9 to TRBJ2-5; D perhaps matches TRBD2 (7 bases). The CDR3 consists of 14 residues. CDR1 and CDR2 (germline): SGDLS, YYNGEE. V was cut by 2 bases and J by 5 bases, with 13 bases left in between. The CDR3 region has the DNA TGTGCCAGCAGCGTCGGGGGGCTAACGGAGACCCAGTACTTC. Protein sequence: CASSVGGLTETQYF.

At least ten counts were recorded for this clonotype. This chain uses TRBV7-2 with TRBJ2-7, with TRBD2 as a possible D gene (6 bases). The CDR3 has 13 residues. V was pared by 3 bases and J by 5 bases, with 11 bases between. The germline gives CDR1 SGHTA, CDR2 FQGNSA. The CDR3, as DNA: TGTGCCAGCAGCTTCGGACCTAGCGACGAGCAGTACGTC. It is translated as CASSFGPSDEQYV.

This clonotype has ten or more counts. Written as DNA, the CDR3 is TGTGCCAGCAGTGAATGGTTTTCTTCCTACGAGCAGTACTTC. It specifies CASSEWFSSYEQYF. V usage is TRBV2 and J usage is TRBJ2-7; D gene unclear. CDR1 is SNHLY, CDR2 FYNNEI, per germline. V was pared by 2 bases and J by 1 base, with 9 bases between. CDR3 size: 14 residues.

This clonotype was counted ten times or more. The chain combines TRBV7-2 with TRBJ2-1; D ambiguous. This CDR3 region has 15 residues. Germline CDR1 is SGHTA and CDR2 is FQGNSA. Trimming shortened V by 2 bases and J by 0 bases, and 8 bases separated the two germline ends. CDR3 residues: CASSLSSSSYNEQFF. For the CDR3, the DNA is TGTGCCAGCAGCTTAAGTTCTAGCTCCTACAATGAGCAGTTCTTC.

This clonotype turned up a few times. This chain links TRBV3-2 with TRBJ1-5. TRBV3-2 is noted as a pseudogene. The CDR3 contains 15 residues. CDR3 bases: TGTGCCAGCAGCCGTAGCGTAGGAAGAAATCAGCCCCAGCATTTT. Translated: CASSRSVGRNQPQHF.

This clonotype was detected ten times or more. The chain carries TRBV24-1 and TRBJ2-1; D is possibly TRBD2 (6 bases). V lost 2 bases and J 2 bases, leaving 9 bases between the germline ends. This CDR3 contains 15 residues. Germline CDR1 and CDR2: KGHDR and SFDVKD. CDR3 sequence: CATSDSTRAYNEQFF. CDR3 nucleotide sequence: TGTGCCACCAGTGATTCGACTAGGGCCTACAATGAGCAGTTCTTC.

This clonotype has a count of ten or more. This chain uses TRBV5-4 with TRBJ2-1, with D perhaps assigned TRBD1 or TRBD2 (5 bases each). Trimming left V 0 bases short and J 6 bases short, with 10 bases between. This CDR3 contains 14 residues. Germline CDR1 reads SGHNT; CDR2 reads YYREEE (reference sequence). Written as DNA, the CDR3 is TGTGCCAGCAGCTTGGGTGGGACGGGCAATGAGCAGTTCTTC. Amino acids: CASSLGGTGNEQFF.

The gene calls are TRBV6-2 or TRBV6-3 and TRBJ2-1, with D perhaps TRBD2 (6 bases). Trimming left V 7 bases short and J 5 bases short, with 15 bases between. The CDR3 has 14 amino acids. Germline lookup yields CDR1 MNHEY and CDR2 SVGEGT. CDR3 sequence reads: CASIATGSNNEQFF. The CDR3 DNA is TGTGCCAGCATCGCCACCGGGAGTAACAATGAGCAGTTCTTC.

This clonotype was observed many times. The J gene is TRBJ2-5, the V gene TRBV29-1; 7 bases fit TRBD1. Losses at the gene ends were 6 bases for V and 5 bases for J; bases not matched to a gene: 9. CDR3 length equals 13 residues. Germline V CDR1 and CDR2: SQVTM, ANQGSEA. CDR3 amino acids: CSVKQGLRETQYF. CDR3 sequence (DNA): TGCAGCGTGAAACAGGGGTTGCGGGAGACCCAGTACTTC.

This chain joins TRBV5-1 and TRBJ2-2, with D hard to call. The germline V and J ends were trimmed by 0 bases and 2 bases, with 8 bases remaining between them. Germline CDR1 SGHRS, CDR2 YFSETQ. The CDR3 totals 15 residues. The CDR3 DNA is TGCGCCAGCAGCTTGGGGGTATCAAACACCGGGGAGCTGTTTTTT. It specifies CASSLGVSNTGELFF.